This T cell receptor beta chain was obtained from a study of blood T cell repertoires in COVID-19. Study-level information: From the United States, Italy and Spain came samples of acute and convalescent COVID-19. From T cells, B-cell-depleted T cells, or PBMCs came the material, which was cDNA or gDNA.

The authors' processing: Nucleated cell counts were estimated from reference gene primer amplification. Measured with immunoSEQ multiplex PCR; TCRdb has only the in-frame clones, and not every one. That table is the source of V, J and clone size, and D and trimming were worked out from the DNA. The sample records about 140,000 clones, around 86% being singletons. The germline V and J ends were trimmed by 2 bases and 0 bases, with 9 bases remaining between them. This CDR3 has 15 amino acids. Germline loops: CDR1 SGHDT, CDR2 YYEEEE. The sequence derives from a human donor in a cohort sampled during active COVID-19. What was sequenced was peripheral blood. The rearrangement joins TRBV5-6 to TRBJ2-1, with no clear D. CDR3 sequence: CASSFASHSYNEQFF. The CDR3 DNA reads as TGTGCCAGCAGCTTTGCTAGTCACTCCTACAATGAGCAGTTCTTC.